This section outlines one T cell receptor (beta chain) sequence together with its context. This sample is part of a study of blood T cell repertoires in COVID-19. From germline, CDR1 is LGHDT and CDR2 YNNKEL (reference sequence). J was trimmed by 2 bases and V by 5 bases; bases with no gene match: 6. The CDR3 has 15 amino acids. The table came from immunoSEQ multiplex PCR; TCRdb's copy has only in-frame clones and leaves some out. The data show 200,000 to 300,000 clones, with 91% seen just once and 2.6% held by the top ten. In Seattle, patients joined the study during active infection and were tracked longitudinally.

The sequence was obtained from a person in their late teens or twenties with COVID-19, enrolled during active disease. Sequencing input: peripheral blood. This chain links TRBV3-1 (or the pseudogene TRBV3-2) with TRBJ2-4; 7 nucleotides line up with TRBD1. CDR3 DNA: TGTGCCAGCAGCGAAGGGACAGAGACCAAAAACATTCAGTACTTC. Its protein is CASSEGTETKNIQYF.